This paragraph covers one T cell receptor (beta chain) sequence. The CDR3 consists of 15 residues. V gave up 4 bases and J gave up 3 bases; unmatched junction bases: 7. CDR1 and CDR2 (germline): MGHRA, YSYEKL. These data come from a study of T cell changes during pregnancy in multiple sclerosis. Libraries were prepared by immunoSEQ multiplex PCR; TCRdb keeps only in-frame clonotypes and omits some of them. The table lists fewer than 55,000 clones, 80% to 95% of them singletons. This chain connects TRBV4-1 to TRBJ2-7; TRBD1 matches at 9 bases. Sample: peripheral blood, taken after pregnancy. The receptor comes from a female donor with multiple sclerosis, enrolled in a pregnancy study. The CDR3 spells CASSPTGTGFYEQYF. The CDR3 DNA sequence: TGCGCCAGCAGCCCCACCGGGACAGGGTTCTACGAGCAGTACTTC.